The 9 T cell receptor beta chains below all came from one sample that was sequenced in a study of chemoradiotherapy in HPV16-positive cancers. Clones were read by immunoSEQ multiplex PCR, and TCRdb kept only the in-frame ones, dropping some. In the table there are tens of thousands of clones, approximately 73% of which are singletons. Sampling took place from a patient who underwent chemoradiotherapy. The receptors stem from a human donor with HPV-associated anogenital cancer.

This clone occurred a few times. V and J are TRBV11-3 and TRBJ1-1; weak D call: TRBD1 (5 bases). With 5 bases removed from V and 3 bases from J, the gap between germline ends came to 10 bases. The CDR3 loop spans 13 amino acids. Looked up from germline, CDR1 is SGHNT and CDR2 is YENEEA. CDR3 in DNA: TGTGCCAGCAGCGCAGGGAGGCACACTGAAGCTTTCTTT. Residues: CASSAGRHTEAFF. The full variable domain, with the rest looked up from reference TRBV11-3 and TRBJ1-1, is EAGVVQSPRYKIIEKKQPVAFWCNPISGHNTLYWYLQNLGQGPELLIRYENEEAVDDSQLPKDRFSAERLKGVDSTLKIQPAELGDSAVYLCASSAGRHTEAFFGQGTRLTVV.

The rearrangement uses TRBV4-3 and TRBJ1-2; D is possibly TRBD1 (6 bases). The CDR3 runs to 17 residues. The V gene's germline CDR1 is LGHNA and CDR2 YSLEER. V shed 0 bases and J shed 6 bases, with 20 bases lying between them. The CDR3 sequence: CASSQEVQGVRSDGYTF. CDR3 nucleotide sequence: TGCGCCAGCAGCCAAGAGGTACAGGGTGTAAGGAGTGATGGCTACACCTTC.

V is TRBV1 and J is TRBJ2-1; the listed D gene, TRBD1, was not tested against the DNA. TRBV1 counts as a pseudogene. The CDR3 extends over 18 amino acids. CDR3 in DNA: TGCACCAGCAGCCAATACGTGGTCGGGCAGGGGTTCGACAATGAGCAGTTCTTC. Its translation is CTSSQYVVGQGFDNEQFF.

The sample holds a few counts of this clone. The chain links TRBV7-9 to TRBJ2-7; 7 nucleotides match TRBD2. The CDR3 consists of 14 residues. The J segment lost 3 bases and the V segment lost 5 bases, leaving 7 bases of the junction unmatched. Germline V lookup: CDR1 SEHNR, CDR2 FQNEAQ (reference sequence). The CDR3 DNA sequence: TGTGCCAGCAGCACAGCGGGGCACTACTACGAGCAGTACTTC. Translating gives CASSTAGHYYEQYF.

The rearrangement links TRBV6-1 to TRBJ2-5, with D possibly being TRBD2 (5 bases). V was trimmed by 2 bases and J by 7 bases, leaving 14 bases between them. Germline CDR1 reads MNHNS; CDR2 reads SASEGT. This CDR3 has 14 residues. CDR3 protein: CASSENGEGGTQYF. The CDR3 DNA follows: TGTGCCAGCAGTGAAAACGGGGAAGGAGGGACCCAGTACTTC.

The chain recombines TRBV14 with TRBJ2-7, with D unclear. This CDR3 region has 11 residues. CDR1 is SGHDN and CDR2 is FVKESK in the germline V gene. V was pared by 4 bases and J by 3 bases, with 4 bases between. The CDR3 here is CASSLLYEQYF. CDR3 in DNA: TGTGCCAGCAGCCTCCTCTACGAGCAGTACTTC.

This chain links TRBV15 with TRBJ1-4; 9 positions match TRBD1. This CDR3 comprises 15 residues. Unmatched junction bases numbered 4, after V lost 0 bases and J lost 8 bases. Germline assignment: CDR1 LNHNV and CDR2 YYDKDF (reference sequence). The CDR3 loop is CATSREQGASEKLFF. The CDR3 bases are TGTGCCACCAGCAGAGAACAGGGGGCCAGCGAAAAACTGTTTTTT.

V usage is TRBV5-4 and J usage is TRBJ2-2; 7 bases align to TRBD1. The germline gives CDR1 SGHNT, CDR2 YYREEE (reference sequence). V lost 3 bases and J lost 1; bases outside the gene matches: 6. The length of the CDR3 is 16 residues. This CDR3 is CASSSETGRNTGELFF. CDR3 nucleotides: TGTGCCAGCAGCTCCGAGACAGGGAGGAACACCGGGGAGCTGTTTTTT.

The chain carries TRBV29-1 and TRBJ1-5; 9 positions agree with TRBD1. This CDR3 comprises 13 residues. Looked up from germline, CDR1 is SQVTM and CDR2 is ANQGSEA. V lost 7 bases to trimming and J lost 4 bases; unmatched junction nucleotides: 5. The CDR3 sequence is CSAMTGGNQPQHF. The CDR3 DNA reads as TGCAGCGCCATGACAGGGGGTAATCAGCCCCAGCATTTT.